A single T cell receptor beta chain is shown here with its context. Its antigen is currently not known. No clone much larger than this one lies a single base away; base qualities are absent. The data are from a study of blood T cell repertoires in COVID-19 (dated by TCRdb to about 2020). For the study in its entirety: Collaborator samples came from the United States, Italy and Spain and covered acute and convalescent phases of COVID-19. The repertoires were released in a freely available public database meant as a resource for research on the immune response to SARS-CoV-2. Nearly every sample came with metadata listing a de-identified subject ID, COVID-19 status, age in years and sex. Subjects who had been exposed to COVID-19, were actively infected with it, or had recovered from it provided the deeply sampled blood TCRbeta repertoires that made up the dataset. The samples were drawn from two sources: the first 160 participants of the ongoing ImmuneRACE study, and 1,200 or so subjects contributed by 6 global collaborators. HLA class I and class II types, where available, came from metadata supplied by the sample provider rather than from assay-based typing. The prospective study material was composed of cDNA or gDNA derived from T cells, B-cell-depleted T cells, or PBMCs. What the research found in general, with its limitations: How much clinical and demographic metadata was included differed by source and by participant, and the metadata was provided uncurated.

There are 14 amino acids in the CDR3, from cysteine to phenylalanine inclusive. The DNA shown is the 42-base CDR3, in frame from base 1. CDR1 and CDR2, looked up from the germline V gene (reference sequence), are LNHDA and SQIVND. V is clipped by 7 bases and J by 4 bases, and the sequence between their germline boundaries is 15 bases long. TCRbeta CDR3 regions were amplified from genomic DNA using the immunoSEQ Assay, a bias-controlled multiplex PCR. Per the authors' processing: The number of nucleated cells in each sample was estimated by amplification of reference gene primers within the assay. Sequence reads were collapsed and filtered to measure the absolute abundance of every unique TCRbeta CDR3 rearrangement. For each sample, productive Simpson clonality was calculated as the square root of Simpson's diversity index over productive rearrangements. The immuneACCESS repertoire file appears here via TCRdb, limited to in-frame rearrangements. These files lack a portion of the clones; in checked studies, under half of the deficit traces to unresolved V genes, and the cause of the others is not known. Clonal size and the V and J genes are those of that table, whereas D and trimming came from the DNA. This sample comprises fewer than 250,000 clones, 85% to 90% of them detected only once. The top ten constitute around a tenth of the sample.

In Seattle, one collaborating source enrolled patients while the infection was active and tracked those patients longitudinally over the course of disease. The collaborating institutions used their own protocols to collect whole blood in K2EDTA tubes. For TCRbeta analysis, collaborators shipped samples as frozen whole blood, isolated PBMCs, or DNA extracted from either of those sample types. What was sequenced was peripheral blood. The TCR sequence derives from a man over 45 with COVID-19, enrolled during active disease. Recombination linked TRBV19 to TRBJ2-3; tentative D gene TRBD2, with 6 bases matching. The sequence in DNA is TGTGCCAGTAAGGCTAGCGTCGGCCCAGATACGCAGTATTTT. The resulting protein is CASKASVGPDTQYF.